Detailed here is one T cell receptor beta chain. This record belongs to a study of OX40 agonist ivuxolimab in advanced cancers. TCRdb's table, derived via immunoSEQ multiplex PCR, lists solely in-frame clones and lacks some. This sample has 85,000 to 95,000 clones, with about 91% found just once. Trimming took off 5 bases at V and 6 bases at J, with 8 bases between the two ends. The CDR3 covers 12 residues. The germline CDR1 and CDR2 sequences are SEHNR and FQNEAQ (reference sequence). The sample here was CD4+ or CD8+ T cells sorted from blood, taken in a trial of the OX40 agonist ivuxolimab. This receptor was taken from an adult with an advanced solid tumor such as melanoma, head and neck, liver or kidney cancer. The chain carries TRBV7-9 and TRBJ2-1; tentative D call: TRBD2 (5 bases). Written as DNA, the CDR3 is TGTGCCAGCAGCCATAGCGTCAATGAGCAGTTCTTC. It specifies CASSHSVNEQFF.